This T cell receptor (beta chain) originates from a study of T cell changes during pregnancy in multiple sclerosis. This CDR3 is 13 amino acids long. Germline lookup yields CDR1 SQVTM and CDR2 ANQGSEA. Trimming took 4 bases from V and 2 from J, leaving 11 bases between them. Profiled with immunoSEQ multiplex PCR; TCRdb holds only in-frame clones, not every one. The data show approximately 99,000 clones, around 93% seen once. Sample: peripheral blood, taken after pregnancy. This receptor was taken from a female donor with multiple sclerosis, enrolled in a pregnancy study. The chain joins TRBV29-1 to TRBJ2-5; D unresolved. The DNA of the CDR3 is TGCAGCGTTGCCCCCCCAGCGCAAGAGACCCAGTACTTC. As protein: CSVAPPAQETQYF.